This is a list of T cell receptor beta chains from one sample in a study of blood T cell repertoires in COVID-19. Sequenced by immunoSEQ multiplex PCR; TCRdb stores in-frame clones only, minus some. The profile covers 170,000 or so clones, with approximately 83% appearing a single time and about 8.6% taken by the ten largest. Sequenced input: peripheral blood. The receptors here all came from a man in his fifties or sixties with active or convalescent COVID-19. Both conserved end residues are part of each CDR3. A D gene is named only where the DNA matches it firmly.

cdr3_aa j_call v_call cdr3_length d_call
CASSPLRQFNEKLFF TRBJ1-4 TRBV7-3 15 -
CASTFDRSSNQPQHF TRBJ1-5 TRBV2 15 -
CASGPGDNQPQHF TRBJ1-5 TRBV28 13 -
CASSRSPAGAGDTQYF TRBJ2-3 TRBV19 16 -
CASSRQGSTGELFF TRBJ2-2 TRBV2 14 TRBD1
CASSGTYANTGELFF TRBJ2-2 TRBV19 15 -
CASSPAGGLINEQFF TRBJ2-1 TRBV18 15 TRBD2
CASSTTYEQYF TRBJ2-7 TRBV27 11 -
CASSLDKNTGELFF TRBJ2-2 TRBV7-9 14 -
CASSYSRAVYEQYF TRBJ2-7 TRBV6-2/TRBV6-3 14 -
CASSGGEGYTQYF TRBJ2-3 TRBV5-1 13 -
CASSSGTASEKLFF TRBJ1-4 TRBV5-4 14 TRBD1
CATGSQTSGGLFIYNEQFF TRBJ2-1 TRBV24-1 19 TRBD2
CASSYQGADTQYF TRBJ2-3 TRBV6-6 13 TRBD1
CASTLGTSGSYEQYF TRBJ2-7 TRBV5-1 15 TRBD2
CASRQAAAGRGGHNEQFF TRBJ2-1 TRBV19 18 TRBD2
CASSDSQATEAFF TRBJ1-1 TRBV6-1 13 -
CASSLAFSGGIYF TRBJ1-3 TRBV12-3/TRBV12-4 13 TRBD1
CASSQGPGWDSPLHF TRBJ1-6 TRBV4-1 15 -
CASSQVIGQDYEQYF TRBJ2-7 TRBV4-2 15 TRBD1
CASGSLSEKLFF TRBJ1-4 TRBV12-5 12 -
CASSRLAGVNEQFF TRBJ2-1 TRBV27 14 TRBD2
CASSLYSTEAFF TRBJ1-1 TRBV7-2 12 -
CAWSRSRDGEAFF TRBJ1-1 TRBV30 13 -